Below, one T cell receptor (beta chain) is given with its context. Its antigen is unknown. This entry is derived from a study of T cell repertoires in cytomegalovirus infection. As for the study in general: Signatures in public TCR beta sequences pointed to both CMV infection and matching HLA type. Study-wide results and limits: The ex vivo response was dominated by HLA-C-restricted CMV-specific TCR beta clonotypes.

V shed 5 bases and J 1 base; nucleotides not matched to a gene: 11. The CDR3 loop spans 17 amino acids. TCRdb reanalysed the reads using MiXCR and keeps one entry per CDR3 protein. The sample yields roughly 46,000 distinct CDR3 sequences, approximately 22% seen once. The chain combines TRBV12-3 or TRBV12-4 with TRBJ2-3; 8 positions match TRBD2. Specimen: PBMCs, sequenced either directly or after in vitro stimulation (not recorded which). The receptor was derived from a human donor in good health (CMV status not recorded). Some clones in this sample may be carry-over from other donors' samples. This chain's CDR3 is CASSPAGGVARTDTQYF. The CDR3 DNA follows: TGTGCCAGCAGTCCGGCCGGGGGGGTAGCGCGCACAGATACGCAGTATTTT.